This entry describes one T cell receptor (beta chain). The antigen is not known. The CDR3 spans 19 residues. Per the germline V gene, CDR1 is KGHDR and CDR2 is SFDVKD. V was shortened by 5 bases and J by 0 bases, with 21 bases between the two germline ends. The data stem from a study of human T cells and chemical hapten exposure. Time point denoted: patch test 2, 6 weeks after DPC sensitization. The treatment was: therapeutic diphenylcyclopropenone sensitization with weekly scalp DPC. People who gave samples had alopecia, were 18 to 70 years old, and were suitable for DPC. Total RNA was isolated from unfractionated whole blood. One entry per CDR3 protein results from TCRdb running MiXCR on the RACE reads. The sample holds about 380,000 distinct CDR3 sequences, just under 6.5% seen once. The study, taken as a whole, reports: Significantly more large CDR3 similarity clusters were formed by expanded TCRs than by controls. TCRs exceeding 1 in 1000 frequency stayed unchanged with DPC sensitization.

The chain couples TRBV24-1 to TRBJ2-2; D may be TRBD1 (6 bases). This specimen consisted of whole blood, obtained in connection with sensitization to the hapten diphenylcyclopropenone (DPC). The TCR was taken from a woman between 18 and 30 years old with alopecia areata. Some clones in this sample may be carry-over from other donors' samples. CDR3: CATSARTVGTLTNTGELFF. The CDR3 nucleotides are TGTGCCACCAGTGCCCGAACAGTGGGGACATTGACGAACACCGGGGAGCTGTTTTTT.